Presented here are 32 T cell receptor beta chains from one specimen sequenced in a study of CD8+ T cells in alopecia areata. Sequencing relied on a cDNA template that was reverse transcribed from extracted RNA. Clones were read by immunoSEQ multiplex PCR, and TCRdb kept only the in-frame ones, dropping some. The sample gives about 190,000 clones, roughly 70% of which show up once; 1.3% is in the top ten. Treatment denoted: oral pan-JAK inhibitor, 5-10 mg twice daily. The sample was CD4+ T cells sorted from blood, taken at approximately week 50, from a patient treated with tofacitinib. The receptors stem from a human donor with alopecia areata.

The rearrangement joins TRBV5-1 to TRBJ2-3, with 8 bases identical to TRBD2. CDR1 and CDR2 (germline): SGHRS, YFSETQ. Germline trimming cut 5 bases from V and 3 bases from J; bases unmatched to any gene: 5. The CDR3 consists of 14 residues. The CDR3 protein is CASRPLAGTDTQYF. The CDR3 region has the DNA TGCGCCAGCAGACCGCTAGCGGGTACAGATACGCAGTATTTT.

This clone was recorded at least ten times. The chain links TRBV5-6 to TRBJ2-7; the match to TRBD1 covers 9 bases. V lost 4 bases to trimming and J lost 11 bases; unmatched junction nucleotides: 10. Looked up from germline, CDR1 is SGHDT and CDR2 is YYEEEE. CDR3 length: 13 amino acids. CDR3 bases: TGTGCCAGCAGCGGCGGGACAGGGAGAGGGGAGTACTTC. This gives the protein CASSGGTGRGEYF. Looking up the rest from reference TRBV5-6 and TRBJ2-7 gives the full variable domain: DAGVTQSPTHLIKTRGQQVTLRCSPKSGHDTVSWYQQALGQGPQFIFQYYEEEERQRGNFPDRFSGHQFPNYSSELNVNALLLGDSALYLCASSGGTGRGEYFGPGTRLTVT.

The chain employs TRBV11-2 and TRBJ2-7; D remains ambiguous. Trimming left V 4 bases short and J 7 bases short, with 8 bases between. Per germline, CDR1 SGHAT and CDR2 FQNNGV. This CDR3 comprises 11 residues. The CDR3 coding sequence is TGTGCCAGCAGCTCCCTGGGGGAGCAGTACTTC. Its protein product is CASSSLGEQYF. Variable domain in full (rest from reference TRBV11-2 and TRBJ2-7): EAGVAQSPRYKIIEKRQSVAFWCNPISGHATLYWYQQILGQGPKLLIQFQNNGVVDDSQLPKDRFSAERLKGVDSTLKIQPAKLEDSAVYLCASSSLGEQYFGPGTRLTVT.

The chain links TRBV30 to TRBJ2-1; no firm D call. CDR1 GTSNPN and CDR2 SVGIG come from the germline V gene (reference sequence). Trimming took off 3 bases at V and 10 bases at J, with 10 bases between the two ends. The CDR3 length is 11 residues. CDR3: CAWRNIGEQFF. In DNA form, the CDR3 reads TGTGCCTGGAGGAACATCGGGGAGCAGTTCTTC.

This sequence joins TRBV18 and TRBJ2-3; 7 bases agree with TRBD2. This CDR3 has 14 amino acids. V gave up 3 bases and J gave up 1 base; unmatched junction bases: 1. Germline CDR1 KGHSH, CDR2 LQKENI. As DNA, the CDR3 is TGTGCCAGCTCACCGAGCGGGGGCACAGATACGCAGTATTTT. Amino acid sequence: CASSPSGGTDTQYF.

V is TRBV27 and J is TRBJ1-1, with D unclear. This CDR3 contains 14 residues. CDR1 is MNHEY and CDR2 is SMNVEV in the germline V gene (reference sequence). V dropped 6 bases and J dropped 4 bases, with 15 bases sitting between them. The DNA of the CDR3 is TGTGCCAGCAGGCCGAATGATCTGGGCACTGAAGCTTTCTTT. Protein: CASRPNDLGTEAFF.

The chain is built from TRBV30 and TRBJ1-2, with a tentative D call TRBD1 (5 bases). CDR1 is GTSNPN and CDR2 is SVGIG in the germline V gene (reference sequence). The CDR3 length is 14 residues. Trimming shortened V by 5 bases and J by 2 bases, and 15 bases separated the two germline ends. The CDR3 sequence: CAWSPDSFNYGYTF. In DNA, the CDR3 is TGTGCCTGGTCCCCCGACAGTTTCAACTATGGCTACACCTTC.

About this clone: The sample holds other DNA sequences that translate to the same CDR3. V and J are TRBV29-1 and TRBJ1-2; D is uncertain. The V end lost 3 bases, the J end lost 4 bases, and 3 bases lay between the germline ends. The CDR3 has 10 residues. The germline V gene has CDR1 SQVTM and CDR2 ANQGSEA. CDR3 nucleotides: TGCAGCGTTGACGGCTATGGCTACACCTTC. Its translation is CSVDGYGYTF.

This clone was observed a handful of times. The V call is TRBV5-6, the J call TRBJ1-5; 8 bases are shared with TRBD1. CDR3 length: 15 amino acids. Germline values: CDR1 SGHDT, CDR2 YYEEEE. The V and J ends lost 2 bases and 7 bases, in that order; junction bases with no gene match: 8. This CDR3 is CASSFRTGRDQPQHF. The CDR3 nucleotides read TGTGCCAGCAGCTTTCGGACAGGGAGGGACCAGCCCCAGCATTTT.

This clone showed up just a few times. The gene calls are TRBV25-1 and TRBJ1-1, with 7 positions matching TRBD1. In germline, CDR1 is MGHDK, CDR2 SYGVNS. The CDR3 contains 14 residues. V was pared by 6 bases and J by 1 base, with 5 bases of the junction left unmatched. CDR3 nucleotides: TGTGCCAGCAGACCCGGGACAGCGAACACTGAAGCTTTCTTT. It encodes CASRPGTANTEAFF. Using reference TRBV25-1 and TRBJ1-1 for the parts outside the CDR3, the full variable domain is EADIYQTPRYLVIGTGKKITLECSQTMGHDKMYWYQQDPGMELHLIHYSYGVNSTEKGDLSSESTVSRIRTEHFPLTLESARPSHTSQYLCASRPGTANTEAFFGQGTRLTVV.

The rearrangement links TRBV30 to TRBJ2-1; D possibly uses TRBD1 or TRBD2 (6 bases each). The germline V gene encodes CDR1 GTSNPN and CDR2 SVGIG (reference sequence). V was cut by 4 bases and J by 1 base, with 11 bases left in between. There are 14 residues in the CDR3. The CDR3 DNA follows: TGTGCCTGGAAAGGGGGGCTATCCTACAATGAGCAGTTCTTC. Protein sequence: CAWKGGLSYNEQFF.

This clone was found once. CDR3 sequence reads: CSVDLGQGQQYF. In DNA form, the CDR3 reads TGCAGCGTTGATTTGGGACAGGGCCAGCAGTACTTC. The chain couples TRBV29-1 to TRBJ2-7, with 9 bases lining up with TRBD1. The germline V gene has CDR1 SQVTM and CDR2 ANQGSEA. CDR3 size: 12 residues. J lost 8 bases, V lost 3 bases, and 5 bases had no gene match.

The CDR3 DNA reads TGCAGCGTTGTCCCCGTCAAGGGAGTTGAAGCTTTCTTT. Translation: CSVVPVKGVEAFF. This rearrangement joins TRBV29-1 to TRBJ1-1; unclear D gene. CDR1 and CDR2 (germline): SQVTM, ANQGSEA. Trimming stripped 4 bases from V and 7 bases from J, with 16 bases between. CDR3 length: 13 amino acids.

CDR3 region: CSVVRVVNTEAFF. CDR3 coding DNA: TGCAGCGTTGTAAGGGTAGTGAACACTGAAGCTTTCTTT. The chain recombines TRBV29-1 with TRBJ1-1; D gene uncertain. Trimming took off 4 bases at V and 0 bases at J, with 9 bases between the two ends. Looked up from germline, CDR1 is SQVTM and CDR2 is ANQGSEA. The CDR3 length is 13 residues.

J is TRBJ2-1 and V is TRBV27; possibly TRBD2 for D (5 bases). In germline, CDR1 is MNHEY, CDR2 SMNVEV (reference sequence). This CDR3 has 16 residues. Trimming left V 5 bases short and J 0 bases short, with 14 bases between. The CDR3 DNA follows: TGTGCCAGCAGTAGCTATGGACTCAGCTCCTACAATGAGCAGTTCTTC. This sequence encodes CASSSYGLSSYNEQFF.

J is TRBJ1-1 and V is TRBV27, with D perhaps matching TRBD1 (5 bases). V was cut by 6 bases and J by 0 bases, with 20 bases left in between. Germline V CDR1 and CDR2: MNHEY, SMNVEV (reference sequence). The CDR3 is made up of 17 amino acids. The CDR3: CASRDRLNLQMNTEAFF. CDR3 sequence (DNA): TGTGCCAGCAGAGACAGACTTAATCTTCAAATGAACACTGAAGCTTTCTTT.

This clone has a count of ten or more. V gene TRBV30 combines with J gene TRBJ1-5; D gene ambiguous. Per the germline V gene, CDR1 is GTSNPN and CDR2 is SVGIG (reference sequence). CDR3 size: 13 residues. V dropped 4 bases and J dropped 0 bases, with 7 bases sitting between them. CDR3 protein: CAWNRGSNQPQHF. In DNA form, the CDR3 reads TGTGCCTGGAACCGGGGTAGCAATCAGCCCCAGCATTTT.

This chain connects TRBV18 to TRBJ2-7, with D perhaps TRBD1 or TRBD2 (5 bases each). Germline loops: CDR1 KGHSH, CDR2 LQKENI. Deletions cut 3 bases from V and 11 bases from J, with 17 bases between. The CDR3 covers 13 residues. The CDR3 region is CASSPGRGDREYF. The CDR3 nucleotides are TGTGCCAGCTCACCGGGGCGTGGGGACCGCGAGTACTTC.

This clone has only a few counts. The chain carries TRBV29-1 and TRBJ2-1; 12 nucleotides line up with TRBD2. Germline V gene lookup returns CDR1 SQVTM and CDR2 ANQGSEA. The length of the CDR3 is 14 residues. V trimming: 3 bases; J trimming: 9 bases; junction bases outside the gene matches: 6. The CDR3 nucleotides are TGCAGCGTTGAGGAACTAGCGGGGGGAAGTGAGCAGTTCTTC. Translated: CSVEELAGGSEQFF.

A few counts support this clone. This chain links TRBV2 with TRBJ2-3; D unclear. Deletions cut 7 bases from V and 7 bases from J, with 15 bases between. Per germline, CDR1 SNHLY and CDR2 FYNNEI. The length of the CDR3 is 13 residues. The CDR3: CASMVNAGYTQYF. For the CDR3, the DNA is TGTGCCAGCATGGTAAACGCCGGATATACGCAGTATTTT.

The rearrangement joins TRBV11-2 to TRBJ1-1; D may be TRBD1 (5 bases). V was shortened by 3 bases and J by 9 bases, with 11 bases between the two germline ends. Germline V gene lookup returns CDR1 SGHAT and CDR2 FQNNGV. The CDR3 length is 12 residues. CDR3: CASSFGTDQAFF. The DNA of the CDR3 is TGTGCCAGCAGCTTTGGGACGGATCAAGCTTTCTTT. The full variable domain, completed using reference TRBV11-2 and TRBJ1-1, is EAGVAQSPRYKIIEKRQSVAFWCNPISGHATLYWYQQILGQGPKLLIQFQNNGVVDDSQLPKDRFSAERLKGVDSTLKIQPAKLEDSAVYLCASSFGTDQAFFGQGTRLTVV.

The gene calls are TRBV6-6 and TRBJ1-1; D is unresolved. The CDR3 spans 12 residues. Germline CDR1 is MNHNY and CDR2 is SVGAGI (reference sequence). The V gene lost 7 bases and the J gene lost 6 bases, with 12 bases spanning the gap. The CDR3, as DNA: TGTGCCAGCACCCAAGCTCGGCCTGAAGCTTTCTTT. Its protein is CASTQARPEAFF.

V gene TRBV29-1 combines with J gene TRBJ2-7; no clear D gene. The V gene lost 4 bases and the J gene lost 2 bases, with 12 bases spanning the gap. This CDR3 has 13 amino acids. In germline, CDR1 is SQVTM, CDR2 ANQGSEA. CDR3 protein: CSVGRTSAYEQYF. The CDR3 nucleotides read TGCAGCGTTGGCAGGACGAGTGCCTACGAGCAGTACTTC.

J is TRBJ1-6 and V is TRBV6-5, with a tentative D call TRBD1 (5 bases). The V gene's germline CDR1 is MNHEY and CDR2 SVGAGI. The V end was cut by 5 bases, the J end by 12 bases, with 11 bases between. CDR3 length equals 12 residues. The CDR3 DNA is TGTGCCAGCAGTGAGAGGGGTTTACCCCTCCACTTT. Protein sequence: CASSERGLPLHF.

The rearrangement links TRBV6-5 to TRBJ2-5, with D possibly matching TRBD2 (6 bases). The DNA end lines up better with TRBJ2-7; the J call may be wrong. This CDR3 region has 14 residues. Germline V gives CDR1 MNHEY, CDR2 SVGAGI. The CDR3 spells CASSSPTSSYEQYF. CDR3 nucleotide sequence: TGTGCCAGCAGTTCCCCGACTAGCTCCTACGAGCAGTACTTC.

CDR3 sequence: CASSRDYNSPLHF. The CDR3 DNA is TGCGCCAGCAGCCGAGACTATAATTCACCCCTCCACTTT. The chain combines TRBV4-1 with TRBJ1-6; D call uncertain. Germline V gives CDR1 MGHRA, CDR2 YSYEKL. This CDR3 is built from 13 residues. Trimming shortened V by 4 bases and J by 3 bases, and 4 bases separated the two germline ends.

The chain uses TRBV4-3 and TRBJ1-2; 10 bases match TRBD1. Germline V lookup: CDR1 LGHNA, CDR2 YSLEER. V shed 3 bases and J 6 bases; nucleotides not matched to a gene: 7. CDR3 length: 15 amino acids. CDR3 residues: CASSQDLGQGDGYTF. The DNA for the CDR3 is TGCGCCAGCAGCCAGGACCTTGGACAGGGGGATGGCTACACCTTC.

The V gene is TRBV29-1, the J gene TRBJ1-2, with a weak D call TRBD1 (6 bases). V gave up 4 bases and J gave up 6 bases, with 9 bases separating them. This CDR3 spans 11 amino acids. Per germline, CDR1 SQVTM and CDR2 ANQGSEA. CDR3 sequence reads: CSVAGDNGYTF. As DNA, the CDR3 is TGCAGCGTTGCTGGGGACAATGGCTACACCTTC.

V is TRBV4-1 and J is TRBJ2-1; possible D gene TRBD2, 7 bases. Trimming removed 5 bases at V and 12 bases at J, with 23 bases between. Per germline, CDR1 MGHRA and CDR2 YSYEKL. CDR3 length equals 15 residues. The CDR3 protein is CASSVIISRGGRQFF. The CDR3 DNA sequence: TGCGCCAGCAGCGTTATTATTTCGAGGGGGGGGCGGCAGTTCTTC.

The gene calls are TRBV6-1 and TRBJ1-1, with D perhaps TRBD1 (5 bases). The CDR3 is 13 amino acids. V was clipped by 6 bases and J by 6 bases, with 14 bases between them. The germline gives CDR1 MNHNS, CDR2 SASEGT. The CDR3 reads CASREGAGPEAFF. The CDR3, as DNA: TGTGCCAGCAGGGAGGGCGCGGGGCCTGAAGCTTTCTTT.

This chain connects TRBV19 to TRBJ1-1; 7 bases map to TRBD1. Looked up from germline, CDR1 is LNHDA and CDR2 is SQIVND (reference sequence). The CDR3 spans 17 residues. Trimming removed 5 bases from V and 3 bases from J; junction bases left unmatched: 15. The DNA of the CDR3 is TGTGCCAGTAGTTCCCGTTCCCATGGCAGGGGGGACACTGAAGCTTTCTTT. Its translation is CASSSRSHGRGDTEAFF.

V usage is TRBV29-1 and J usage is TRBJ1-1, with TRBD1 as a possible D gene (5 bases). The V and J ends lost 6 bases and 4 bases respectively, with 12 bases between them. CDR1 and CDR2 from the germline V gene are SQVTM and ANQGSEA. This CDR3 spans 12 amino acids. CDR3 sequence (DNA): TGCAGCGTCAAGGGACGGGGCACTGAAGCTTTCTTT. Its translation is CSVKGRGTEAFF.